This T cell receptor (beta chain) was sequenced in a study of cytomegalovirus exposure and HLA in healthy donors. Study findings and constraints: Productive status was seen about 87% or about 30% of the time for most TCR beta V segments in an earlier analysis. Certain indistinguishable V segments, among them TRBV6-2 and TRBV6-3, were excluded. The authors listed 150 to 200 TCR beta chains as cytomegalovirus-associated.

There are 16 residues in the CDR3. Trimming removed 2 bases from V and 1 base from J, with 15 bases in between. Looked up from germline, CDR1 is SGHTA and CDR2 is FQGNSA. The PCR contained 60 Vbeta and 13 Jbeta primers. Method: immunoSEQ multiplex PCR; TCRdb's copy keeps in-frame clones and lacks some. The sample includes approximately 100,000 clones, around 75% of them seen just once. About this clone: Its antigen is not known.

This clonotype originated in a man between 18 and 35 years old in good health and CMV-seropositive. This chain joins TRBV7-2 and TRBJ2-7, with D possibly being TRBD1 (6 bases). Sequencing was carried out using PBMCs. DNA for the CDR3: TGTGCCAGCAGCTTATCGCAGGGGTGGCGGTCCTACGAGCAGTACTTC. Translated: CASSLSQGWRSYEQYF.